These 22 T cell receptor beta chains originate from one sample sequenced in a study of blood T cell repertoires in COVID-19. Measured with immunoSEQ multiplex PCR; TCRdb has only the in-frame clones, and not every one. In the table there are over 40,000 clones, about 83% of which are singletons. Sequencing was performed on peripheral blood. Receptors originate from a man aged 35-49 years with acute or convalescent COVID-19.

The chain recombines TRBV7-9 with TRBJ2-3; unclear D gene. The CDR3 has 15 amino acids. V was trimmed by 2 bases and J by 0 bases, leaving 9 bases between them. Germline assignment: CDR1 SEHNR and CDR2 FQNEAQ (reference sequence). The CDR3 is CASSLTLTSTDTQYF. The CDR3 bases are TGTGCCAGCAGCTTAACTCTTACTAGCACAGATACGCAGTATTTT.

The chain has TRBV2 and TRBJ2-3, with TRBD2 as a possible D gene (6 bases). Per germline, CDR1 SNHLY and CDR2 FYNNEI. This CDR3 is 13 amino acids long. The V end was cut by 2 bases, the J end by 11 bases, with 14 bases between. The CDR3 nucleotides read TGTGCCAGCAGTGAATACGGGGGATCGGAGCAGTATTTT. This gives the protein CASSEYGGSEQYF.

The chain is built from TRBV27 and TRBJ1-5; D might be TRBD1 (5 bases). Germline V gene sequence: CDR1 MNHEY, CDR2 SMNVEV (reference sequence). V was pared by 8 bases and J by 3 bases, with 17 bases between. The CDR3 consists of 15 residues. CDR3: CASRPMGLNNQPQHF. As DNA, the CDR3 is TGTGCCAGCCGTCCCATGGGACTGAACAATCAGCCCCAGCATTTT.

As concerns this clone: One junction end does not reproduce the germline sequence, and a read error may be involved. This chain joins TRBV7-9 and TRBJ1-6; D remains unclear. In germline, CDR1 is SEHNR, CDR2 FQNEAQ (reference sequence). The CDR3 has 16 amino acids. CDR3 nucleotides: TGTGCCAGCAGCCCCGTGGACCCCCTAGCTAATCCACCCCTCCACTTT. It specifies CASSPVDPLANPPLHF.

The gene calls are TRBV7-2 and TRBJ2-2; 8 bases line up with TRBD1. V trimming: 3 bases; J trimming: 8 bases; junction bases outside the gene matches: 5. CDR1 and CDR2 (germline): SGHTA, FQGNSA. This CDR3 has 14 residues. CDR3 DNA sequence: TGTGCCAGCAGCTTCCCCAGGGGGCGGGGGGAGCTGTTTTTT. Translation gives CASSFPRGRGELFF.

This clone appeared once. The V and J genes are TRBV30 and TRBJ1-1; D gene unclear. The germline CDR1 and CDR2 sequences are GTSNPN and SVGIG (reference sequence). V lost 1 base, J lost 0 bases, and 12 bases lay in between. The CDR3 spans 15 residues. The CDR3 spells CAWSGAGLLNTEAFF. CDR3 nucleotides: TGTGCCTGGAGTGGGGCGGGCCTCTTGAACACTGAAGCTTTCTTT.

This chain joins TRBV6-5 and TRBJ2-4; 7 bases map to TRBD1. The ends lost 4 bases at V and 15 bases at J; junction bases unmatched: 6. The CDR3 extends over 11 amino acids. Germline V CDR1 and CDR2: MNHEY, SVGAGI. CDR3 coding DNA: TGTGCCAGCAGTTCGGACAGGAGGCGGTACTTC. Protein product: CASSSDRRRYF.

CDR3 protein: CASRREGLNTEAFF. CDR3 in DNA: TGTGCCAGCCGACGGGAGGGCCTGAACACTGAAGCTTTCTTT. The chain recombines TRBV6-5 with TRBJ1-1; D is uncertain. Trimming shortened V by 8 bases and J by 0 bases, and 13 bases separated the two germline ends. Germline V gene data show CDR1 as MNHEY and CDR2 as SVGAGI. The CDR3 has 14 residues.

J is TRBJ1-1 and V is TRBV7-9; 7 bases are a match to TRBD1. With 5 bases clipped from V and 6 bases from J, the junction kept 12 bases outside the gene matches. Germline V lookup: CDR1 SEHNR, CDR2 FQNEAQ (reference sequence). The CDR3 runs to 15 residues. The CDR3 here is CASSPGQSKTSEAFF. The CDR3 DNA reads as TGTGCCAGCAGCCCGGGACAGTCGAAAACGTCTGAAGCTTTCTTT.

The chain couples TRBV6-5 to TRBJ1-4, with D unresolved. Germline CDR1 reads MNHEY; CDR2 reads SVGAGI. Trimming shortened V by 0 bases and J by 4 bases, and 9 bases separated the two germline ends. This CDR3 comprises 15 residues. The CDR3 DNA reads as TGTGCCAGCAGTTACTCTGGGCAGATTAATGAAAAACTGTTTTTT. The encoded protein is CASSYSGQINEKLFF.

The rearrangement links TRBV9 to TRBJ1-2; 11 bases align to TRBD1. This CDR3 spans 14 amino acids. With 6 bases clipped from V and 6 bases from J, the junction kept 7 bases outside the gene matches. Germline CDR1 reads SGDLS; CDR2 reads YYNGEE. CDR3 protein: CASKRPGQGDGYTF. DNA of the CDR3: TGTGCCAGCAAGCGGCCGGGACAGGGGGATGGCTACACCTTC.

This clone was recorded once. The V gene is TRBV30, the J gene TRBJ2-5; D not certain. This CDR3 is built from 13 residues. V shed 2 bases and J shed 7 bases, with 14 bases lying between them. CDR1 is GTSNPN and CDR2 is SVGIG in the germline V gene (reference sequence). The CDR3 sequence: CAWSLGQQATQYF. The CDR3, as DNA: TGTGCCTGGAGTCTCGGCCAGCAGGCGACCCAGTACTTC.

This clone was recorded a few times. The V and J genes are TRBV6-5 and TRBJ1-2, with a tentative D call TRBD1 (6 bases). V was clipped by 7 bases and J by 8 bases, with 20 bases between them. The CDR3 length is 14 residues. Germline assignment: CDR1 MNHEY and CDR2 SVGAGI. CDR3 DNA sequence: TGTGCCAGCAAACAGGTCTGGGGGGGGCAGGGCTACACCTTC. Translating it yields CASKQVWGGQGYTF.

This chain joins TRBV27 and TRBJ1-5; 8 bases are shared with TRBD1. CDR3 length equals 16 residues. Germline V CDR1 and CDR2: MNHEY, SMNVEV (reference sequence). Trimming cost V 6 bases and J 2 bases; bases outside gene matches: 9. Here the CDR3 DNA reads TGTGCCAGCAGAGGGACAGGCGGTCGTGGCAATCAGCCCCAGCATTTT. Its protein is CASRGTGGRGNQPQHF.

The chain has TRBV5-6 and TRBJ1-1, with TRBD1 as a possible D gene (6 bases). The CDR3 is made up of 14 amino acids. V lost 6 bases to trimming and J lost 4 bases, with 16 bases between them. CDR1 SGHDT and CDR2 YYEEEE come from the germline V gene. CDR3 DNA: TGTGCCAGCACCCTGAGGGGGTTGGGCACTGAAGCTTTCTTT. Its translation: CASTLRGLGTEAFF.

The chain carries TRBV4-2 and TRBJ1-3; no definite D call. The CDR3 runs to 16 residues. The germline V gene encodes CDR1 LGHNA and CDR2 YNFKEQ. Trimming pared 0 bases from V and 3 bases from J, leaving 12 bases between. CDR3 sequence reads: CASSQDQSGGGNTIYF. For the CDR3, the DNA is TGTGCCAGCAGCCAAGATCAGTCAGGAGGTGGAAACACCATATATTTT.

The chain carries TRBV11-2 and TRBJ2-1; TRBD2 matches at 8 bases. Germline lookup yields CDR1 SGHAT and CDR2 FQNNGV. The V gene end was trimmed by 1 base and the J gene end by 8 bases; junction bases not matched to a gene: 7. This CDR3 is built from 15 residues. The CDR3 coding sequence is TGTGCCAGCAGCTTAGGCCAGCGGGGGAACCATGAGCAGTTCTTC. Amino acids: CASSLGQRGNHEQFF.

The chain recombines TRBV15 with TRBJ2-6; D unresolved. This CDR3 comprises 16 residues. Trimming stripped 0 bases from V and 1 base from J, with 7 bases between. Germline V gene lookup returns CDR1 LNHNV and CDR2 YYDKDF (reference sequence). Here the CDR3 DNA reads TGTGCCACCAGCAGAGAGCGCTATTCTGGGGCCAACGTCCTGACTTTC. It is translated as CATSRERYSGANVLTF.

CDR3 bases: TGTGCCAGCAGCCTCGACAGGGTGTACTCACCCCTCCACTTT. This sequence encodes CASSLDRVYSPLHF. V usage is TRBV3-1 (or the pseudogene TRBV3-2) and J usage is TRBJ1-6, with TRBD1 matching over 7 bases. The CDR3 totals 14 residues. From germline, CDR1 is LGHDT and CDR2 YNNKEL (reference sequence). Losses at the gene ends were 4 bases for V and 10 bases for J; bases not matched to a gene: 7.

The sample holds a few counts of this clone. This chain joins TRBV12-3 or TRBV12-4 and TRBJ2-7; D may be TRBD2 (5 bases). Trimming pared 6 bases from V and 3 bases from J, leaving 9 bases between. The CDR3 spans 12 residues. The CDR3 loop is CASSKGLYEQYF. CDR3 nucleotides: TGTGCCAGCAGCAAAGGACTCTACGAGCAGTACTTC.

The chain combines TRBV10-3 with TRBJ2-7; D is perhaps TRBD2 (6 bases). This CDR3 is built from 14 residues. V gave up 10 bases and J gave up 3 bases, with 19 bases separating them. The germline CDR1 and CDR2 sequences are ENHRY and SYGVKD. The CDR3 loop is CATLGGPSGYEQYF. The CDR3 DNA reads TGTGCCACACTGGGGGGACCCTCCGGCTACGAGCAGTACTTC.

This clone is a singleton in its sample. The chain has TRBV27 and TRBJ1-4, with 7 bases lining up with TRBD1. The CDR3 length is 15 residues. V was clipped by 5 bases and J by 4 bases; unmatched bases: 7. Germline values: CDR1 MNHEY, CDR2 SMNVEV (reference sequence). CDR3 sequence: CASSRRGGYNEKLFF. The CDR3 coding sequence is TGTGCCAGCAGTCGACGAGGGGGCTATAATGAAAAACTGTTTTTT.